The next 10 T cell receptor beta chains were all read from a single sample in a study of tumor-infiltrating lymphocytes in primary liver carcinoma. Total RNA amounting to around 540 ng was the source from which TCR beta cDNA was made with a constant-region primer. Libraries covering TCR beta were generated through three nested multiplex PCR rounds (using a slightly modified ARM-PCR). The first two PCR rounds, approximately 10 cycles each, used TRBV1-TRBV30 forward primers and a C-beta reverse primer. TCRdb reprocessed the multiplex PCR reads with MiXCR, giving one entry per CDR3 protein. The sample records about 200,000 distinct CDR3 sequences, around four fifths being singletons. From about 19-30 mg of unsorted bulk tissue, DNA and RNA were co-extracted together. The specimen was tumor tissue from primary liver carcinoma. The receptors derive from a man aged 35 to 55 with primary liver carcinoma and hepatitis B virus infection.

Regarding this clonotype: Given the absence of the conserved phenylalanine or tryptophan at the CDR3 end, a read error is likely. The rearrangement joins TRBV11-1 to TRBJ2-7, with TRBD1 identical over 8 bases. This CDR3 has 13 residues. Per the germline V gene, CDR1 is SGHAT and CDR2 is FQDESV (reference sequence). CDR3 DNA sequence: TGTGTCAACAGGGGGAAGCGATCCTACGAGCAGTACTTG. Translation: CVNRGKRSYEQYL.

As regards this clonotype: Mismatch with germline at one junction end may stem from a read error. The CDR3 sequence is CASSLYRSAGGSQNEKFF. The DNA for the CDR3 is TGTGCCAGCAGCTTATACCGCTCCGCAGGAGGGTCCCAAAATGAGAAGTTCTTC. The J gene is TRBJ2-1, the V gene TRBV11-1; maybe TRBD2 (6 bases). The CDR3 is made up of 18 amino acids. Germline V lookup: CDR1 SGHAT, CDR2 FQDESV (reference sequence). The variable domain in full, with the rest retrieved from reference TRBV11-1 and TRBJ2-1, is EAEVAQSPRYKITEKSQAVAFWCDPISGHATLYWYRQILGQGPELLVQFQDESVVDDSQLPKDRFSAERLKGVDSTLKIQPAELGDSAMYLCASSLYRSAGGSQNEKFFGPGTRLTVL.

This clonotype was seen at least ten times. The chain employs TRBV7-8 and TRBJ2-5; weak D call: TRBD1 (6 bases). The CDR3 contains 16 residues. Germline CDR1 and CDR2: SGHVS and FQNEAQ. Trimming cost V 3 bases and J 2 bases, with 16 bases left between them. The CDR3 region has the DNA TGTGCCAGCAGCTTGGTAACGACAGGCTTACAAGAGACCCAGTACTTC. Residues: CASSLVTTGLQETQYF.

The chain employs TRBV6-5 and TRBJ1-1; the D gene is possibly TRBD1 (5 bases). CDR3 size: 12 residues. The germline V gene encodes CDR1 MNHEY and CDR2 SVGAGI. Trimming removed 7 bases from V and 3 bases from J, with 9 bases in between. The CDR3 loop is CASIGTHTEAFF. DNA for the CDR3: TGTGCCAGCATTGGGACTCACACTGAAGCTTTCTTT.

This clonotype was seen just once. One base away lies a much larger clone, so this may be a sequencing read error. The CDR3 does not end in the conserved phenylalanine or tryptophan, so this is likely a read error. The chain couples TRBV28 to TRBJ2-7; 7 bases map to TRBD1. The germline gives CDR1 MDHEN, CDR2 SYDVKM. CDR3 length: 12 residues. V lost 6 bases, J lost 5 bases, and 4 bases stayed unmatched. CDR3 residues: CASSLTGDEQYI. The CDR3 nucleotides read TGTGCCAGCAGCCTCACAGGGGACGAGCAGTACATC.

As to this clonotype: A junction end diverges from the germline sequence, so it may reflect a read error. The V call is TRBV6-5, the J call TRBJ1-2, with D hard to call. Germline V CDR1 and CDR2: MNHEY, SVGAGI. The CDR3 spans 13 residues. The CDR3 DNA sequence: TGTGTCAGTAGGGTCGGGGTCAACTATGACTACACCTTC. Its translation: CVSRVGVNYDYTF.

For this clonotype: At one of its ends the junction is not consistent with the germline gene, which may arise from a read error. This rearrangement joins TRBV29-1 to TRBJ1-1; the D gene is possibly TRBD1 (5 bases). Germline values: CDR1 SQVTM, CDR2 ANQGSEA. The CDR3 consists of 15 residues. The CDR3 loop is CSAAAGWGMKTEAFF. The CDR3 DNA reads TGCAGCGCTGCGGCGGGATGGGGCATGAAGACTGAAGCTTTCTTT. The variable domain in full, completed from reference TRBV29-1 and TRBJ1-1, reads SAVISQKPSRDICQRGTSLTIQCQVDSQVTMMFWYRQQPGQSLTLIATANQGSEATYESGFVIDKFPISRPNLTFSTLTVSNMSPEDSSIYLCSAAAGWGMKTEAFFGQGTRLTVV.

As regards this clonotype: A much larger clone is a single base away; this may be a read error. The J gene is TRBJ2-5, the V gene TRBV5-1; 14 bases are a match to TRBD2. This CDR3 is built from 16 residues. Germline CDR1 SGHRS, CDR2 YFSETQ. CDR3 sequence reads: CASSLGGLAGGETRYF. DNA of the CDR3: TGCGCCAGCAGCTTGGGTGGACTAGCGGGAGGAGAGACCCGGTACTTC.

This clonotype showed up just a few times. CDR3 nucleotides: TGTGCCAGCACGGCTGAAGGGAAGATCCAGTACTTC. Translating gives CASTAEGKIQYF. This chain joins TRBV6-5 and TRBJ2-5; no clear D. V gave up 7 bases and J gave up 10 bases, with 16 bases separating them. The germline V gene has CDR1 MNHEY and CDR2 SVGAGI. The CDR3 is 12 amino acids.

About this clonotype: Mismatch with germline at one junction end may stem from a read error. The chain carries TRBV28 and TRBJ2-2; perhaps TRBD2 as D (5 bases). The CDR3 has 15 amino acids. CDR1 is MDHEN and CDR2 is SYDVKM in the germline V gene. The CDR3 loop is CVSISVEGRSGELFF. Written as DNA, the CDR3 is TGTGTCAGCATTTCAGTCGAGGGCCGATCCGGGGAGCTGTTTTTT.